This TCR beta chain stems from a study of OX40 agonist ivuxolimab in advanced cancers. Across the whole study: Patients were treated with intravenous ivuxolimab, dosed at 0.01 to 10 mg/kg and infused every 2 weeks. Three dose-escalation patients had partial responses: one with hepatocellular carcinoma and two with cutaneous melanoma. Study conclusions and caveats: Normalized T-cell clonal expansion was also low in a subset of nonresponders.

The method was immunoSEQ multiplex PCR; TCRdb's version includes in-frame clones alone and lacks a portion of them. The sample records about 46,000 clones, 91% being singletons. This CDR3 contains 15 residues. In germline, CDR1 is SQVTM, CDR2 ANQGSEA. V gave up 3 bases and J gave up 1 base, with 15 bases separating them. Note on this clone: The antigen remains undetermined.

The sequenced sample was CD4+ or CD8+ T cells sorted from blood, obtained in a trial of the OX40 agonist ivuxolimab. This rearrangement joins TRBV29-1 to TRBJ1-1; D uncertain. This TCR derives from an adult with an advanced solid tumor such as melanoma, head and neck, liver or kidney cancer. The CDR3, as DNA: TGCAGCGTTGACGCCCCAACCGGAACGAACACTGAAGCTTTCTTT. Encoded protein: CSVDAPTGTNTEAFF.